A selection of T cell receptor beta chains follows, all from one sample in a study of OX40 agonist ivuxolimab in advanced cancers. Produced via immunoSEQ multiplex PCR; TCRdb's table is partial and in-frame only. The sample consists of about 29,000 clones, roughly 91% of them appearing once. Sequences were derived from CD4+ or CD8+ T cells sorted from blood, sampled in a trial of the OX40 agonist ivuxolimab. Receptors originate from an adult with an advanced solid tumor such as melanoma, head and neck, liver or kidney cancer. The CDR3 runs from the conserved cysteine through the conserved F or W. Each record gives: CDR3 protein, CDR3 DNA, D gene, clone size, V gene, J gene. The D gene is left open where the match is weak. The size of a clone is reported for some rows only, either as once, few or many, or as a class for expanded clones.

CASSESVAVQETQYF	TGTGCCAGCAGCGAATCTGTAGCGGTGCAAGAGACCCAGTACTTC	NA	NA	TRBV7-6	TRBJ2-5
CASSLTGSTGYTF	TGTGCCAGCAGCTTAACAGGTAGCACTGGCTACACCTTC	NA	once	TRBV11-2	TRBJ1-2
CASSPSPYERGPSYEQYF	TGTGCCAGCAGCCCCTCCCCATATGAGCGGGGGCCCTCCTACGAGCAGTACTTC	TRBD2	NA	TRBV7-2	TRBJ2-7
CSVEDRLGDTGELFF	TGCAGCGTTGAAGATCGCTTAGGGGACACCGGGGAGCTGTTTTTT	NA	NA	TRBV29-1	TRBJ2-2
CASSESSGGWEQYF	TGTGCCAGCAGTGAGTCTAGCGGGGGGTGGGAGCAGTACTTC	TRBD2	NA	TRBV6-5	TRBJ2-7
CASSSRGGDTEAFF	TGTGCCAGCAGCTCCAGGGGTGGCGACACTGAAGCTTTCTTT	NA	NA	TRBV5-4	TRBJ1-1
CASSIAFLAGQETQYF	TGTGCCAGTAGTATAGCCTTTCTAGCGGGACAAGAGACCCAGTACTTC	TRBD2	NA	TRBV19	TRBJ2-5
CATTGYQETQYF	TGTGCCACAACAGGGTACCAAGAGACCCAGTACTTC	NA	NA	TRBV2	TRBJ2-5
CASRKGTGEGETQYF	TGTGCCAGCAGAAAAGGGACAGGGGAGGGAGAGACCCAGTACTTC	TRBD1	NA	TRBV11-1	TRBJ2-5
CASSLELRGGDTQYF	TGTGCCAGCAGCTTAGAGCTGCGGGGGGGGGATACGCAGTATTTT	TRBD2	once	TRBV7-2	TRBJ2-3
CASSEIGGSDGYTF	TGCGCCAGCAGTGAGATTGGGGGTAGTGATGGCTACACCTTC	NA	NA	TRBV10-2	TRBJ1-2
CASSLKDEQFF	TGTGCCAGCAGTTTAAAGGATGAGCAGTTCTTC	NA	NA	TRBV27	TRBJ2-1
CASSIRGGTDTQYF	TGTGCCAGCAGTATAAGGGGGGGCACAGATACGCAGTATTTT	NA	NA	TRBV6-5	TRBJ2-3
CASSFRPGNSPLHF	TGTGCCAGCAGTTTTCGTCCCGGGAATTCACCCCTCCACTTT	NA	NA	TRBV28	TRBJ1-6
CASSPTGEGAETQYF	TGTGCCAGCTCACCAACAGGTGAGGGAGCAGAGACCCAGTACTTC	NA	NA	TRBV18	TRBJ2-5
CASSIRGLAGGGHTDTQYF	TGTGCCAGTAGTATAAGGGGACTAGCGGGAGGGGGACACACAGATACGCAGTATTTT	TRBD2	NA	TRBV19	TRBJ2-3
CASTSGYTGELFF	TGTGCCAGTACAAGCGGCTACACCGGGGAGCTGTTTTTT	NA	NA	TRBV19	TRBJ2-2
CASSLWGNTEAFF	TGTGCCAGCAGCTTATGGGGGAACACTGAAGCTTTCTTT	NA	NA	TRBV5-5	TRBJ1-1
CASSQADRDPYNEQFF	TGTGCCAGCAGCCAGGCAGACAGGGACCCTTACAATGAGCAGTTCTTC	TRBD1	NA	TRBV14	TRBJ2-1
CSVRADSPYTNYGYTF	TGCAGCGTTAGGGCCGACAGCCCTTATACTAACTATGGCTACACCTTC	NA	NA	TRBV29-1	TRBJ1-2
CASSPGTGYPDTQYF	TGTGCCAGCAGCCCCGGGACAGGGTACCCAGATACGCAGTATTTT	TRBD1	NA	TRBV5-5	TRBJ2-3
CASSSDGGEQYF	TGTGCCAGCAGCTCGGACGGGGGCGAGCAGTACTTC	NA	NA	TRBV5-6	TRBJ2-7
CASSASDTQYF	TGTGCCAGCAGCGCGTCAGATACGCAGTATTTT	NA	NA	TRBV9	TRBJ2-3
CASSYFINQPQHF	TGTGCCAGCAGTTACTTTATCAATCAGCCCCAGCATTTT	NA	NA	TRBV6-5	TRBJ1-5
CASSTTSGGRADTQYF	TGTGCCAGCAGCACGACTAGCGGGGGGAGGGCAGATACGCAGTATTTT	TRBD2	NA	TRBV13	TRBJ2-3
CASSHGTSGSSYEQYF	TGTGCCAGCAGCCACGGGACTAGCGGGAGTTCCTACGAGCAGTACTTC	TRBD2	NA	TRBV13	TRBJ2-7
CASSMGPGVNEQFF	TGTGCCAGTAGTATGGGTCCGGGAGTGAATGAGCAGTTCTTC	NA	NA	TRBV19	TRBJ2-1
CASSQGTLGNEETQYF	TGTGCCAGCAGCCAAGGAACTCTTGGAAATGAAGAGACCCAGTACTTC	NA	once	TRBV14	TRBJ2-5
CASSRNRGQGYTF	TGTGCCAGCAGTCGCAACAGGGGACAAGGCTACACCTTC	TRBD1	NA	TRBV6-1	TRBJ1-2
CASSIHRGTEAFF	TGTGCCAGTAGTATCCACAGGGGAACTGAAGCTTTCTTT	TRBD1	NA	TRBV19	TRBJ1-1
CASRGSSGNTIYF	TGTGCCAGCAGAGGGAGCTCTGGAAACACCATATATTTT	NA	NA	TRBV13	TRBJ1-3
CASSLGTGWSTDTQYF	TGTGCCAGCAGCTTGGGGACAGGGTGGAGCACAGATACGCAGTATTTT	TRBD1	NA	TRBV7-9	TRBJ2-3
CASEGLAGAYNEQFF	TGTGCCAGTGAGGGACTAGCGGGGGCCTACAATGAGCAGTTCTTC	TRBD2	NA	TRBV19	TRBJ2-1
CASSDGGGWEGTDTQYF	TGTGCCAGCAGTGATGGGGGAGGGTGGGAGGGCACAGATACGCAGTATTTT	TRBD2	NA	TRBV25-1	TRBJ2-3
CASSRDPLVGTDTQYF	TGCGCCAGCAGTCGCGACCCCCTGGTGGGCACAGATACGCAGTATTTT	NA	NA	TRBV10-2	TRBJ2-3